Sequencing of this T cell receptor (beta chain) was carried out in a study of cytomegalovirus exposure and HLA in healthy donors. Primers: 60 Vbeta forward and 13 Jbeta reverse. Assay used: immunoSEQ multiplex PCR; TCRdb lists only in-frame clones, some missing. Here the sample spans some 130,000 clones, 77% being singletons. Healthy people donating bone marrow made up the donors. V lost 3 bases and J lost 0, with 18 bases in between. The germline V gene encodes CDR1 SEHNR and CDR2 FQNEAQ (reference sequence). The CDR3 consists of 17 residues. As regards this clone: Its target is not known.

General study findings and limits: Being productive about 90% or about 30% of the time was typical of most TCR beta V segments in an earlier analysis.

The V gene is TRBV7-9, the J gene TRBJ2-7, with a tentative D call TRBD1 (6 bases). Sequencing was performed on PBMCs. This TCR was sampled from a male donor in good health and CMV-seropositive. The DNA for the CDR3 is TGTGCCAGCAGCTTGGCCCGAGGGATACAGGGCTCCTACGAGCAGTACTTC. This encodes CASSLARGIQGSYEQYF.